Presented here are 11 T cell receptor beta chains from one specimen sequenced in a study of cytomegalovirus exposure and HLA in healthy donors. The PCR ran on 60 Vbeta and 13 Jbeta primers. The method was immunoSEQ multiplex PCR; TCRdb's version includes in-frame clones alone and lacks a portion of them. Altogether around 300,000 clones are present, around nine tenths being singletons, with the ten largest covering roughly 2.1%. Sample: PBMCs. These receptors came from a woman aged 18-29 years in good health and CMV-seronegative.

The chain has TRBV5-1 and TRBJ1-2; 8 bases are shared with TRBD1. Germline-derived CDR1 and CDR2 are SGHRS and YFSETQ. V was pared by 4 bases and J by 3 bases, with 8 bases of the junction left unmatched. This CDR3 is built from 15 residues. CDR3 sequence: CASSLWTGYDYGYTF. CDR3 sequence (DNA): TGCGCCAGCAGCCTCTGGACAGGGTATGACTATGGCTACACCTTC.

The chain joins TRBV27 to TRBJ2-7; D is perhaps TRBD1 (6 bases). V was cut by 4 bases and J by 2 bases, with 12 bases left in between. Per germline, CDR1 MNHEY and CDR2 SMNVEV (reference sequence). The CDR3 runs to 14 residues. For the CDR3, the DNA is TGTGCCAGCAGTTACCGGACAGACGCCTACGAGCAGTACTTC. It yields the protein CASSYRTDAYEQYF.

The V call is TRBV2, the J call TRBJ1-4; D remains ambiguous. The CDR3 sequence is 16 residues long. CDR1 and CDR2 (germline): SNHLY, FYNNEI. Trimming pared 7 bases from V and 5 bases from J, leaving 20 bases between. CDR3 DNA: TGTGCCAGCAAACCCATAAATCAGGTCATAAATGAAAAACTGTTTTTT. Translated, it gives CASKPINQVINEKLFF.

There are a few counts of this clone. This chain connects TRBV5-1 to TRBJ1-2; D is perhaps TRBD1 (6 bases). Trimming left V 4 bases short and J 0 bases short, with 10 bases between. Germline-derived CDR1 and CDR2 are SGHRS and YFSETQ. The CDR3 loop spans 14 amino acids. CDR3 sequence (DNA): TGCGCCAGCAGCGAACAGGGTCCTAACTATGGCTACACCTTC. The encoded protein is CASSEQGPNYGYTF.

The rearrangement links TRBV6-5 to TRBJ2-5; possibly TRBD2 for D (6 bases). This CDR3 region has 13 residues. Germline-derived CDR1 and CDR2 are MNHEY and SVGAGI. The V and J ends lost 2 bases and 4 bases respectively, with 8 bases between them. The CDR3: CASSYSGSETQYF. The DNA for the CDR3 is TGTGCCAGCAGTTACAGCGGGTCAGAGACCCAGTACTTC.

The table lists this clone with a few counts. The DNA of the CDR3 is TGTGCCAGCAGTTTAGCGGCAGGGGCTCCCCACGAGCAGTACTTC. It translates to CASSLAAGAPHEQYF. V usage is TRBV27 and J usage is TRBJ2-5; tentative D call: TRBD1 (6 bases). The J call may be faulty, since TRBJ2-7 better matches the DNA end. CDR3 size: 15 residues. From germline, CDR1 is MNHEY and CDR2 SMNVEV (reference sequence).

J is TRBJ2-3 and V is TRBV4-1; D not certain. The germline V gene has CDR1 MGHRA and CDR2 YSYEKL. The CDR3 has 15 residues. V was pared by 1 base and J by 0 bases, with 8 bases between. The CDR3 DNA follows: TGCGCCAGCAGCCAAGCCCAGGTCAGCACAGATACGCAGTATTTT. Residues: CASSQAQVSTDTQYF.

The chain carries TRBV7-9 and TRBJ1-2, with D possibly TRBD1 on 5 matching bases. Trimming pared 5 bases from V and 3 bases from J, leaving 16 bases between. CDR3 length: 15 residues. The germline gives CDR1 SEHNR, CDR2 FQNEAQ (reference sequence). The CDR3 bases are TGTGCCAGCAGCCGCACCGGAGGGGATGACTATGGCTACACCTTC. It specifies CASSRTGGDDYGYTF.

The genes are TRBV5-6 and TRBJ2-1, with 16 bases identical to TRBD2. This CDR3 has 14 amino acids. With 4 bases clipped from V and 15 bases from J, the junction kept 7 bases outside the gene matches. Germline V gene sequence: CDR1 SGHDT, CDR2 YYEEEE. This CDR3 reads CASSEGLAGGRLFF. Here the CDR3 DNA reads TGTGCCAGCAGCGAGGGACTAGCGGGGGGGCGGTTGTTCTTC.

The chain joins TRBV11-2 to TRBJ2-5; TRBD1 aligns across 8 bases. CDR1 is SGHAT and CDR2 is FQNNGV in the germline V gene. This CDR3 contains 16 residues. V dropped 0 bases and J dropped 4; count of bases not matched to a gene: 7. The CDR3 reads CASSLDTGGMGETQYF. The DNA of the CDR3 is TGTGCCAGCAGCTTAGATACAGGGGGTATGGGAGAGACCCAGTACTTC.

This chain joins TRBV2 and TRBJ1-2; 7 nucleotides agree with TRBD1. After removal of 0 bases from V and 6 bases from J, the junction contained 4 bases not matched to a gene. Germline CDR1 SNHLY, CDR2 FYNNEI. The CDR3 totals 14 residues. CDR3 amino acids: CASSEATGLHGYTF. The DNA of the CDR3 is TGTGCCAGCAGTGAAGCGACAGGGCTACATGGCTACACCTTC.